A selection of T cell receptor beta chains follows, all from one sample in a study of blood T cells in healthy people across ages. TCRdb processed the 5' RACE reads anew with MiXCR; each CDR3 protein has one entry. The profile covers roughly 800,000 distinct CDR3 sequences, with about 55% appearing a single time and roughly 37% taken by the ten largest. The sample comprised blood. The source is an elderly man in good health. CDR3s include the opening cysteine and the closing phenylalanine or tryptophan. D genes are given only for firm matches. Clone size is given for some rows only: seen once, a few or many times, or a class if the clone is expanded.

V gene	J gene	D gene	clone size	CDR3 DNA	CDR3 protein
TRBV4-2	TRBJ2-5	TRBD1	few	TGTGCCAGCACTCGACAGGGGGGTGAGACCCAGTACTTC	CASTRQGGETQYF
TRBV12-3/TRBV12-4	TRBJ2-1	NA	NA	TGTGCCAGCAGTGTCCGGGCAGTCAATGAGCAGTTCTTC	CASSVRAVNEQFF
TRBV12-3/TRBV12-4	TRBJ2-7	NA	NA	TGTGCCAGCCGGGCGCAGCCGGCTCACGAGCAGTACTTC	CASRAQPAHEQYF
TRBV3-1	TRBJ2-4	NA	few	TGTGCCAGCAGCCAAGGGACGGTCGCCAAAAACATTCAGTACTTC	CASSQGTVAKNIQYF
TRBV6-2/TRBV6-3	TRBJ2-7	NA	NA	TGTGCCAGCAGTTACTATCGTCCCTACGAGCAGTACTTC	CASSYYRPYEQYF
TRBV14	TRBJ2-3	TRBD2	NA	TGTGCCAGCAGCCAAGATAGTAGCGGGAAGACAGATACGCAGTATTTT	CASSQDSSGKTDTQYF
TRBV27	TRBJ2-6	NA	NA	TGTGCCAGCAGTTCCGTGCCGGGGGTTGTAGCTTCGGGGGCCAACGTCCTGACTTTC	CASSSVPGVVASGANVLTF
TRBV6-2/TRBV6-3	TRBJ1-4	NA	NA	TGTGCCAGCACCAGGGCCAAGAATGAAAAACTGTTTTTT	CASTRAKNEKLFF
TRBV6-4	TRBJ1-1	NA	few	TGTGCCAGCAGTGACTTGCCTGGGGACTACACTGAAGCTTTCTTT	CASSDLPGDYTEAFF
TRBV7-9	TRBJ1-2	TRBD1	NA	TGTGCCAGCAGCTTAGGACAGGGGACCGACTACACCTTC	CASSLGQGTDYTF
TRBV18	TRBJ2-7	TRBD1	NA	TGTGCCAGCTCACCACTGGCGGGACAGGCCTGCGAGCAGTACTTC	CASSPLAGQACEQYF
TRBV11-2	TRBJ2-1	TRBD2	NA	TGTGCCAGCAAACGACTAGCCTCCTACAATGAGCAGTTCTTC	CASKRLASYNEQFF
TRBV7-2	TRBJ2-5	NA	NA	TGTGCCAGCAGCCCTATTGGGCGGCAGGGCCCATACAATGAGCAGTACTTC	CASSPIGRQGPYNEQYF
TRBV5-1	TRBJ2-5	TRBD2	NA	TGCGCCAGCAGCTTGTTCCTGCTAGCGGAGGGCCAAGAGACCCAGTACTTC	CASSLFLLAEGQETQYF
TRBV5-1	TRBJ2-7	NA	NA	TGCGCCAGCAGCGCCGGTGAGGGACGGTACGAGCAGTACTTC	CASSAGEGRYEQYF
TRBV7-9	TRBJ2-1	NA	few	TGTGCCAGCAGCTTCGTGGACACGGGAAAGTTCTTC	CASSFVDTGKFF
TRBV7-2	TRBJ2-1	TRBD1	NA	TGTGCCACCACGACGTTTGGGGACAGGGCTGATTCCTACGATGAGCAGTTCTTC	CATTTFGDRADSYDEQFF
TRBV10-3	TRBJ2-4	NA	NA	TGTGCCATCAGTGAGGCCGGACAGAAAAACATTCAGTACTTC	CAISEAGQKNIQYF
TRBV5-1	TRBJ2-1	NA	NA	TGCGCCAGCAGGCAGGGGGGGGCCTTGAAAGAGTTCTTC	CASRQGGALKEFF
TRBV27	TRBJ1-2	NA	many	TGTGCCAGCAGTGTAGCCCCTTCCTATGGCTACACCTTC	CASSVAPSYGYTF